The 25 T cell receptor beta chains in this list originate from one sample, sequenced in a study of neurological immune-mediated disorders. TCRdb itself ran the 5' RACE reads through MiXCR, one entry per CDR3 protein. The data hold more than 50,000 distinct CDR3 sequences, with around 5.2% observed a single time. Sequencing was performed on PBMCs. These receptors were taken from a woman in her thirties with multiple sclerosis.

V and J are TRBV7-2 and TRBJ2-7; TRBD2 might be the D (6 bases). The V end lost 2 bases, the J end lost 9 bases, and 20 bases lay between the germline ends. Germline CDR1 SGHTA, CDR2 FQGNSA. The CDR3 sequence is 15 residues long. CDR3 region: CASSLWDSSMEAQYF. In DNA, the CDR3 is TGTGCCAGCAGCTTATGGGACTCCTCGATGGAAGCGCAGTACTTC.

This clonotype came up many times. The chain carries TRBV12-3 or TRBV12-4 and TRBJ1-5, with 7 bases lining up with TRBD1. Trimming took 6 bases from V and 11 from J; bases not matched to a gene: 7. The CDR3 length is 12 residues. This chain's CDR3 is CASRTGRGSQHF. In DNA form, the CDR3 reads TGTGCCAGCAGGACCGGCAGGGGGTCCCAGCATTTT.

The sample holds many counts of this clonotype. J is TRBJ2-1 and V is TRBV9, with a weak D call TRBD1 (6 bases). Trimming removed 6 bases at V and 5 bases at J, with 21 bases between. CDR3 length: 16 amino acids. Germline V lookup: CDR1 SGDLS, CDR2 YYNGEE. CDR3 residues: CASTGPIDRYHNEQFF. In nucleotides, the CDR3 is TGTGCCAGCACCGGACCCATAGACAGGTACCACAATGAGCAGTTCTTC.

This clonotype has ten or more counts. The chain has TRBV29-1 and TRBJ1-2; no firm D call. V gave up 7 bases and J gave up 3 bases, with 15 bases separating them. This CDR3 region has 13 residues. Germline-derived CDR1 and CDR2 are SQVTM and ANQGSEA. CDR3 loop: CSAKYLGYYGYTF. The CDR3, as DNA: TGCAGCGCCAAATATCTAGGATACTATGGCTACACCTTC.

This clonotype was found many times. The chain recombines TRBV20-1 with TRBJ2-5; D not resolved. Germline values: CDR1 DFQATT, CDR2 SNEGSKA (reference sequence). The CDR3 consists of 14 residues. V lost 4 bases and J 1 base, leaving 13 bases between the germline ends. CDR3 sequence: CSATSSLIQETQYF. The CDR3 DNA reads as TGCAGTGCTACAAGTAGCTTGATCCAAGAGACCCAGTACTTC.

This clonotype was recorded at least ten times. V gene TRBV5-1 combines with J gene TRBJ2-2; the match to TRBD1 covers 9 bases. The length of the CDR3 is 14 residues. CDR1 and CDR2 (germline): SGHRS, YFSETQ. The V and J ends lost 4 bases and 6 bases, in that order; junction bases with no gene match: 4. The DNA for the CDR3 is TGCGCCAGCAGCAGGGACAGGGAGGCCGGGGAGCTGTTTTTT. The encoded protein is CASSRDREAGELFF.

This clonotype has a count of ten or more. The rearrangement uses TRBV20-1 and TRBJ2-5; D unresolved. Germline V gives CDR1 DFQATT, CDR2 SNEGSKA (reference sequence). Trimming removed 7 bases at V and 5 bases at J, with 14 bases between. The CDR3 runs 12 residues. The CDR3, as DNA: TGCAGTGTTGGACCCAGGTCGGAGACCCAGTACTTC. Protein product: CSVGPRSETQYF.

This clonotype came up a few times. The chain couples TRBV3-1 to TRBJ2-3, with 8 bases matching TRBD2. The CDR3 spans 16 residues. Germline values: CDR1 LGHDT, CDR2 YNNKEL (reference sequence). The J segment lost 0 bases and the V segment lost 5 bases, leaving 7 bases of the junction unmatched. The CDR3 loop is CASSKIAGSSTDTQYF. The CDR3 nucleotides are TGTGCCAGCAGCAAAATAGCGGGGAGCAGCACAGATACGCAGTATTTT.

The table lists this clonotype with many counts. The chain carries TRBV5-1 and TRBJ2-1; 7 positions match TRBD2. V was clipped by 0 bases and J by 0 bases; unmatched bases: 3. The CDR3 has 16 amino acids. The germline V gene has CDR1 SGHRS and CDR2 YFSETQ. The CDR3 reads CASSLGRGSSYNEQFF. The CDR3, as DNA: TGCGCCAGCAGCTTGGGGCGGGGGAGCTCCTACAATGAGCAGTTCTTC.

This clonotype was seen repeatedly, ten times or more. The chain is built from TRBV5-1 and TRBJ1-1, with TRBD1 matching over 8 bases. Trimming at V came to 6 bases and at J to 1 base, leaving 5 bases not matched to a gene. CDR1 is SGHRS, CDR2 YFSETQ, per germline. The CDR3 totals 14 residues. The CDR3 DNA reads as TGCGCCAGCAAAACGGGGACAGGGAACACTGAAGCTTTCTTT. Amino acids: CASKTGTGNTEAFF. Drawing the rest from reference TRBV5-1 and TRBJ1-1, the complete variable domain is KAGVTQTPRYLIKTRGQQVTLSCSPISGHRSVSWYQQTPGQGLQFLFEYFSETQRNKGNFPGRFSGRQFSNSRSEMNVSTLELGDSALYLCASKTGTGNTEAFFGQGTRLTVV.

This clonotype was picked up many times. The rearrangement links TRBV5-6 to TRBJ2-5, with TRBD2 matching 10 bases. This CDR3 is 16 amino acids long. Trimming at V came to 5 bases and at J to 4 bases, leaving 11 bases not matched to a gene. CDR1 SGHDT and CDR2 YYEEEE come from the germline V gene. CDR3: CASSYPSGGYLETQYF. The CDR3 DNA follows: TGTGCCAGCAGTTACCCTAGCGGGGGATACTTAGAGACCCAGTACTTC.

This chain connects TRBV5-1 to TRBJ2-1; possibly TRBD2 for D (5 bases). The ends were cut back, 3 bases at V and 9 bases at J, with 16 bases in the middle. Germline loops: CDR1 SGHRS, CDR2 YFSETQ. This CDR3 contains 14 residues. The CDR3 here is CASSSKVPGSEQFF. DNA for the CDR3: TGCGCCAGCAGCTCAAAAGTTCCTGGGAGTGAGCAGTTCTTC.

This clonotype appeared many times. This rearrangement joins TRBV3-1 to TRBJ1-5, with 8 bases aligning to TRBD1. The CDR3 covers 16 residues. Trimming took 4 bases from V and 0 from J; bases not matched to a gene: 5. CDR1 is LGHDT, CDR2 YNNKEL, per germline (reference sequence). The CDR3 spells CASSRDRIYSNQPQHF. CDR3 DNA: TGTGCCAGCAGCCGGGACAGGATATATAGCAATCAGCCCCAGCATTTT.

The J gene is TRBJ1-4, the V gene TRBV4-1; D remains unclear. CDR1 is MGHRA, CDR2 YSYEKL, per germline. The CDR3 is 15 residues long. Between the trimmed V and J ends, which lost 4 bases and 0 bases, there was a span of 9 bases. CDR3 nucleotides: TGCGCCAGCAGCCCCCGGGGAGCAACTAATGAAAAACTGTTTTTT. As protein: CASSPRGATNEKLFF.

This clonotype was detected ten times or more. This chain connects TRBV21-1 to TRBJ1-3. TRBV21-1 is a pseudogene locus. The CDR3 contains 15 residues. CDR3 sequence: CASSKGQRSGNTIYF. The DNA for the CDR3 is TGTGCCAGCAGCAAAGGACAGCGCTCTGGAAACACCATATATTTT.

J is TRBJ1-2 and V is TRBV7-2; D might be TRBD1 (5 bases). From germline, CDR1 is SGHTA and CDR2 FQGNSA. V was pared by 6 bases and J by 5 bases, with 13 bases between. CDR3 length: 13 residues. For the CDR3, the DNA is TGTGCCAGCAGTACTACATCAGGGTATGGCTACACCTTC. Translated: CASSTTSGYGYTF.

V and J are TRBV5-1 and TRBJ2-1; 8 nucleotides match TRBD2. Germline V gene lookup returns CDR1 SGHRS and CDR2 YFSETQ. Germline trimming cut 2 bases from V and 5 bases from J; bases unmatched to any gene: 6. The CDR3 has 15 residues. The CDR3, as DNA: TGCGCCAGCAGCTTCCTAGCGGGCCAAAACAATGAGCAGTTCTTC. Its protein is CASSFLAGQNNEQFF.

This clonotype was observed at least ten times. This chain uses TRBV5-1 with TRBJ2-7, with a tentative D call TRBD2 (6 bases). Germline lookup yields CDR1 SGHRS and CDR2 YFSETQ. The V and J ends lost 4 bases and 2 bases respectively, with 16 bases between them. The CDR3 has 15 residues. The CDR3 DNA follows: TGCGCCAGCAGCGCGGGGCAGCTACGAGCCTACGAGCAGTACTTC. It yields the protein CASSAGQLRAYEQYF. Filled out from reference TRBV5-1 and TRBJ2-7, the complete variable domain reads KAGVTQTPRYLIKTRGQQVTLSCSPISGHRSVSWYQQTPGQGLQFLFEYFSETQRNKGNFPGRFSGRQFSNSRSEMNVSTLELGDSALYLCASSAGQLRAYEQYFGPGTRLTVT.

This clonotype has more than one count but fewer than ten. The chain combines TRBV7-9 with TRBJ2-7; D may correspond to TRBD1 or TRBD2 (5 bases each). CDR1 is SEHNR and CDR2 is FQNEAQ in the germline V gene (reference sequence). Between the trimmed V and J ends, which lost 3 bases and 2 bases, there was a span of 8 bases. The length of the CDR3 is 13 residues. The CDR3 region has the DNA TGTGCCAGCAGCTTGGGACGGACCTACGAGCAGTACTTC. Amino acid sequence: CASSLGRTYEQYF.

This clonotype qualifies as medium-sized. This sequence joins TRBV5-6 and TRBJ2-1; 8 positions match TRBD1. V lost 0 bases and J lost 7; bases outside the gene matches: 6. Germline V CDR1 and CDR2: SGHDT, YYEEEE. The CDR3 covers 15 residues. The CDR3 loop is CASSLVPGGVNEQFF. In DNA form, the CDR3 reads TGTGCCAGCAGCTTGGTTCCAGGGGGCGTTAATGAGCAGTTCTTC.

This clonotype has a handful of counts. The V and J genes are TRBV7-8 and TRBJ2-1; no firm D call. Germline V lookup: CDR1 SGHVS, CDR2 FQNEAQ. V was shortened by 2 bases and J by 10 bases, with 24 bases between the two germline ends. The CDR3 length is 17 residues. CDR3 amino acids: CASSLSFPSRVPREQFF. In nucleotides, the CDR3 is TGTGCCAGCAGCTTAAGTTTTCCTAGTCGGGTTCCCAGGGAGCAGTTCTTC.

This clonotype has only a few counts. The chain carries TRBV4-1 and TRBJ2-1, with TRBD1 matching 8 bases. This CDR3 comprises 16 residues. The trim removed 2 bases at V and 9 bases at J, leaving 12 bases unmatched. CDR1 and CDR2 from the germline V gene are MGHRA and YSYEKL. The CDR3 loop is CASSQKKTGERFEQFF. CDR3 DNA sequence: TGCGCCAGCAGCCAAAAAAAGACAGGGGAGAGATTTGAGCAGTTCTTC.

In its sample, this clonotype was seen many times. The genes are TRBV12-3 or TRBV12-4 and TRBJ1-4; D ambiguous. The CDR3 spans 13 residues. Trimming pared 3 bases from V and 8 bases from J, leaving 10 bases between. The CDR3 nucleotides read TGTGCCAGCAGTTTCACCGGAGGAGAAAAACTGTTTTTT. Residues: CASSFTGGEKLFF.

This clonotype appeared many times. The genes are TRBV7-2 and TRBJ2-1; 8 bases are shared with TRBD2. The J segment lost 7 bases and the V segment lost 5 bases, leaving 25 bases of the junction unmatched. From germline, CDR1 is SGHTA and CDR2 FQGNSA. The CDR3 runs to 20 residues. The DNA for the CDR3 is TGTGCCAGCAGCCGCGTGGGTGGTGGGACTAGTCTCTTACAGTGGAATGAGCAGTTCTTC. Translated: CASSRVGGGTSLLQWNEQFF.

The chain combines TRBV6-5 with TRBJ2-5, with D uncertain. This CDR3 is built from 12 residues. Per germline, CDR1 MNHEY and CDR2 SVGAGI. The V end lost 2 bases, the J end lost 0 bases, and 1 base lay between the germline ends. The CDR3 DNA reads as TGTGCCAGCAGTTACGACCAAGAGACCCAGTACTTC. Protein sequence: CASSYDQETQYF.